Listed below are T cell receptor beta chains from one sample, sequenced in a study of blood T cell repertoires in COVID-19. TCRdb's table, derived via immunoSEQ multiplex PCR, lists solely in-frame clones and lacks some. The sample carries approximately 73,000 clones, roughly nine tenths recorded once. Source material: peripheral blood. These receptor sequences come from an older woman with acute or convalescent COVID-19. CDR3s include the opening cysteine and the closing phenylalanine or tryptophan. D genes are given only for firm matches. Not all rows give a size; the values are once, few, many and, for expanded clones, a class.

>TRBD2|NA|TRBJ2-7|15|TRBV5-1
TGCGCCAGCAGCTTGGGCGGGGGGAGCTCCTACGAGCAGTACTTC
CASSLGGGSSYEQYF
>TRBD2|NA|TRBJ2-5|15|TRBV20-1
TGCAGTGCTAGTGTGGGACTAGCGGATGTAGAGACCCAGTACTTC
CSASVGLADVETQYF
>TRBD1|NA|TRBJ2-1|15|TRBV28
TGTGCCAGCAGTTTATTCTGGGGACAGAGCAATGAGCAGTTCTTC
CASSLFWGQSNEQFF
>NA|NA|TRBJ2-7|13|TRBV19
TGTGCCAGTAGTGTACGACTGGCCGGCGAGCAGTACTTC
CASSVRLAGEQYF
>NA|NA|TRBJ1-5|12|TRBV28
TGTGCCGGTCACACGAGCAATCAGCCCCAGCATTTT
CAGHTSNQPQHF
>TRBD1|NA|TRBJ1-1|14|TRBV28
TGTGCCAGCAGTTTAACAGGGGAGATGGCTGAAGCTTTCTTT
CASSLTGEMAEAFF
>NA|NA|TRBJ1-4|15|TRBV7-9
TGTGCCAGCAGCTTTTCAACAGGCCATAATGAAAAACTGTTTTTT
CASSFSTGHNEKLFF
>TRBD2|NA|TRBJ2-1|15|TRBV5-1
TGCGCCAGCAGCCTAAGGACTAGCGGCTACAATGAGCAGTTCTTC
CASSLRTSGYNEQFF
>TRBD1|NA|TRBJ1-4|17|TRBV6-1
TGTGCCAGCAGTGAAGACTTACAGGGGGCTCAGGATGAAAAACTGTTTTTT
CASSEDLQGAQDEKLFF
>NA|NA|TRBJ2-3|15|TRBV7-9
TGTGCCAGCAGCCCCTGGGGGGAGATCACAGATACGCAGTATTTT
CASSPWGEITDTQYF
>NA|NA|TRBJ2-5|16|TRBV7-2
TGTGCCAGCAGCCTCCACCCTACAGGGAACCAAGAGACCCAGTACTTC
CASSLHPTGNQETQYF
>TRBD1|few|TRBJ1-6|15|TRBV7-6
TGTGCCAGCAGCTTAGGGACAGGTTCTATTTCACCCCTCCACTTT
CASSLGTGSISPLHF
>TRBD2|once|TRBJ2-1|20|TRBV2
TGTGCCAGCAGTGAAGCGCTTGGACTAGCGGGGGGACGATTCTACAATGAGCAGTTCTTC
CASSEALGLAGGRFYNEQFF
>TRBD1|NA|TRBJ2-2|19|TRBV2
TGTGCCAGCAGTGATCCCGGGGACAGGGGAGGGTCGAACACCGGGGAGCTGTTTTTT
CASSDPGDRGGSNTGELFF